Presented here are 8 T cell receptor beta chains from one specimen sequenced in a study of Graves' ophthalmopathy and Graves' hyperthyroidism. For repertoire sequencing, the TCR beta CDR3 regions were amplified from RNA transcripts. HTBI primers were employed in first-round RT-PCR, then a second-round multiplex PCR followed. A single record per CDR3 protein comes from TCRdb applying MiXCR to the multiplex PCR reads. Of 1 million to 1.3 million distinct CDR3 sequences in the sample, about 36% were seen once. The specimen was peripheral blood or thyroid tissue (not recorded which). All receptors derive from an adult man with Graves' hyperthyroidism.

This chain uses TRBV5-1 with TRBJ2-7, with D tentatively TRBD2 (5 bases). V lost 5 bases, J lost 3 bases, and 12 bases lay in between. CDR3 length: 13 residues. Germline CDR1 and CDR2: SGHRS and YFSETQ. The CDR3 nucleotides read TGCGCCAGCAGTCGCGGGTCGGACTACGAGCAGTACTTC. Protein product: CASSRGSDYEQYF.

The chain joins TRBV28 to TRBJ2-7; D is unresolved. Trimming removed 8 bases at V and 4 bases at J, with 15 bases between. Germline values: CDR1 MDHEN, CDR2 SYDVKM. This CDR3 region has 13 residues. DNA of the CDR3: TGTGCCAGCTCTGGCAGAGGAATATACGAGCAGTACTTC. Protein sequence: CASSGRGIYEQYF.

The sample holds many counts of this clonotype. V and J are TRBV7-9 and TRBJ2-7; 10 bases map to TRBD1. The ends lost 5 bases at V and 3 bases at J; junction bases unmatched: 4. The germline gives CDR1 SEHNR, CDR2 FQNEAQ (reference sequence). The CDR3 spans 14 residues. In nucleotides, the CDR3 is TGTGCCAGCAGCGGGACAGGGGAACGCTACGAGCAGTACTTC. It yields the protein CASSGTGERYEQYF.

This clonotype has ten or more counts. The J gene is TRBJ2-5, the V gene TRBV20-1; D possibly corresponds to TRBD2 (7 bases). Trimming cost V 5 bases and J 1 base, with 14 bases left between them. The CDR3 sequence is 14 residues long. Germline V CDR1 and CDR2: DFQATT, SNEGSKA (reference sequence). The CDR3 is CSAGGGLGQETQYF. CDR3 in DNA: TGCAGTGCTGGGGGGGGGCTAGGCCAAGAGACCCAGTACTTC.

This clonotype was recorded many times. This chain uses TRBV9 with TRBJ1-1; D unclear. CDR3 length equals 14 residues. The ends were cut back, 0 bases at V and 3 bases at J, with 9 bases in the middle. CDR1 is SGDLS and CDR2 is YYNGEE in the germline V gene. The CDR3 coding sequence is TGTGCCAGCAGCGTAGAGCAGGTTGACACTGAAGCTTTCTTT. Protein product: CASSVEQVDTEAFF.

CDR3 sequence (DNA): TGTGCCAGCAGCCGTGATCGACTAGCGTTTTACGAGCAGTACTTC. Translated, it gives CASSRDRLAFYEQYF. The chain is built from TRBV14 and TRBJ2-7, with TRBD2 matching over 8 bases. From germline, CDR1 is SGHDN and CDR2 FVKESK. The V gene end was trimmed by 4 bases and the J gene end by 4 bases; junction bases not matched to a gene: 9. This CDR3 spans 15 amino acids. Full variable domain (rest looked up from reference TRBV14 and TRBJ2-7): EAGVTQFPSHSVIEKGQTVTLRCDPISGHDNLYWYRRVMGKEIKFLLHFVKESKQDESGMPNNRFLAERTGGTYSTLKVQPAELEDSGVYFCASSRDRLAFYEQYFGPGTRLTVT.

This clonotype has ten or more counts. The rearrangement joins TRBV5-1 to TRBJ1-5; 11 nucleotides align to TRBD1. Looked up from germline, CDR1 is SGHRS and CDR2 is YFSETQ. Trimming took 4 bases from V and 3 from J; bases not matched to a gene: 6. The CDR3 is 16 amino acids. CDR3 DNA sequence: TGCGCCAGCAGCCCGGGACAGGGGGGTGCCAATCAGCCCCAGCATTTT. Its protein product is CASSPGQGGANQPQHF.

The V and J genes are TRBV6-2 or TRBV6-3 and TRBJ1-5; D remains ambiguous. Trimming stripped 8 bases from V and 0 bases from J, with 11 bases between. Germline-derived CDR1 and CDR2 are MNHEY and SVGEGT. This CDR3 has 14 amino acids. Here the CDR3 reads CASDGVYSNQPQHF. In nucleotides, the CDR3 is TGTGCCAGCGACGGGGTCTATAGCAATCAGCCCCAGCATTTT.